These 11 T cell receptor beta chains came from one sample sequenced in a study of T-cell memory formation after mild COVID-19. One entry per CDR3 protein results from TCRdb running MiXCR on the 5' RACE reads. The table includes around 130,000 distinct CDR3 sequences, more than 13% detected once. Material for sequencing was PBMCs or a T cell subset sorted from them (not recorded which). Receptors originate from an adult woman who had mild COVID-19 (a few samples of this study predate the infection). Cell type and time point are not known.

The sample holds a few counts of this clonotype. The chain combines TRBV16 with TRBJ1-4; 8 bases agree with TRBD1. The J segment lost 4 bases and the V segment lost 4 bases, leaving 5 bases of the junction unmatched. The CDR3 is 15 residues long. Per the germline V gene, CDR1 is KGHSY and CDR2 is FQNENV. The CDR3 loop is CASSPSDRDNEKLFF. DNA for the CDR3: TGTGCCAGCAGCCCTTCGGACAGGGATAATGAAAAACTGTTTTTT.

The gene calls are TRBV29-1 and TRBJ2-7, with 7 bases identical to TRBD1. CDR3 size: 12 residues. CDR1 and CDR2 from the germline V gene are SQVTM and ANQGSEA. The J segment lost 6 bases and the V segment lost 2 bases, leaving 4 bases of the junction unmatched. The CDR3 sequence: CSVESTGFEQYF. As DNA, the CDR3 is TGCAGCGTTGAATCGACAGGGTTCGAGCAGTACTTC.

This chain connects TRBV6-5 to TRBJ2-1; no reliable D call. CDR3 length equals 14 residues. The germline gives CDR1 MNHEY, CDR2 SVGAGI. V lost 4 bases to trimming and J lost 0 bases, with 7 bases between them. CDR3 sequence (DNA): TGTGCCAGCAGTTCGAGTAGCTCCTACAATGAGCAGTTCTTC. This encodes CASSSSSSYNEQFF.

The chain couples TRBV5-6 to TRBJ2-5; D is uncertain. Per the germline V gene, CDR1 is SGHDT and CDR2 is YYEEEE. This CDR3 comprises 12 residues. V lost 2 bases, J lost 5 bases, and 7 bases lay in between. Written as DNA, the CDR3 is TGTGCCAGCAGCTTTCAAGGGGAGACCCAGTACTTC. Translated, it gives CASSFQGETQYF.

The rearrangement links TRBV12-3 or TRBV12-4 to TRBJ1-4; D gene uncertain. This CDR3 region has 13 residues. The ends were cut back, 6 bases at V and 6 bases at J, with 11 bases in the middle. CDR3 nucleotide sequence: TGTGCCAGCAGGCCAGTCGGGTATGAAAAACTGTTTTTT. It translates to CASRPVGYEKLFF.

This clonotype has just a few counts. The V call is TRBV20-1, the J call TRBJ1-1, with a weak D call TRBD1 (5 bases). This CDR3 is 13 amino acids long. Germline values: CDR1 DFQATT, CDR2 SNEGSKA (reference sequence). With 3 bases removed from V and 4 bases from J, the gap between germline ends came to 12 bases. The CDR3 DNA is TGCAGTGCTAGTGCCGGGACCCCCACTGAAGCTTTCTTT. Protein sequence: CSASAGTPTEAFF.

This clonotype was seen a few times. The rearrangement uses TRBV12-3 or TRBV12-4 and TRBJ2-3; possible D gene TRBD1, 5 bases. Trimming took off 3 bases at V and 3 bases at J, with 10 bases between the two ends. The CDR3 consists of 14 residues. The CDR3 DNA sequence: TGTGCCAGCAGTTTCAAGGGGCGAACAGATACGCAGTATTTT. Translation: CASSFKGRTDTQYF.

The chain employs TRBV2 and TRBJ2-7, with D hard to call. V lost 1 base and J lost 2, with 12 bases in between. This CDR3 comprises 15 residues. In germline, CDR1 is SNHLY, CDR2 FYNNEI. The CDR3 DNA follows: TGTGCCAGCAGTGAAGGCCCCAGCGAGACCTACGAGCAGTACTTC. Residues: CASSEGPSETYEQYF.

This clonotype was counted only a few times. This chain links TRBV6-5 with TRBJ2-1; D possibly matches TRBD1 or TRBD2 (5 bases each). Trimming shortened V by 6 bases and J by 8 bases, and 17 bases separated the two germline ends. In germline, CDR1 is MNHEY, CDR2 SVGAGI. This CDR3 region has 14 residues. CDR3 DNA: TGTGCCAGCAGCCCGACAGCAGCGGTAGATGAGCAGTTCTTC. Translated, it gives CASSPTAAVDEQFF.

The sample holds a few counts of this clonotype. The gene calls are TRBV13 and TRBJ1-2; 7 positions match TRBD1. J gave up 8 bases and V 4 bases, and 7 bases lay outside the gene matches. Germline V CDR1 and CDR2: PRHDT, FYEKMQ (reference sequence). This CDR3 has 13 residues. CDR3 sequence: CASSSQGRDGYTF. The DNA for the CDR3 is TGTGCCAGCAGCTCACAGGGGAGGGACGGCTACACCTTC.

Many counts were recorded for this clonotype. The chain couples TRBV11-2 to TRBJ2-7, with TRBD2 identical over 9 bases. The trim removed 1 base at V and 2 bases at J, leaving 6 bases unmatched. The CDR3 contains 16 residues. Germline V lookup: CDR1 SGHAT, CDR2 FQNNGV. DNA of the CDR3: TGTGCCAGCAGCTTAGTGACTAGCGGCCCAGCCTACGAGCAGTACTTC. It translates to CASSLVTSGPAYEQYF.